The text below deals with one T cell receptor (beta chain). Antigen specificity is unknown. Other nucleotide sequences in the sample specify the same CDR3. This entry belongs to a study of shared clonotypes between healthy human individuals. Genomic DNA belonging to each subset was distributed in equal measure over several immunoSEQ plates. Measured with immunoSEQ multiplex PCR; TCRdb has only the in-frame clones, and not every one. Of approximately 500,000 clones detected, almost 97% appear once; the ten largest clones hold 0.06%. The germline V and J ends were trimmed by 1 base and 0 bases, with 2 bases remaining between them. The CDR3 runs to 12 residues. Germline assignment: CDR1 SQVTM and CDR2 ANQGSEA. Study-wide results and limits: Sorted-subset samples were not fully sequenced, rarefaction indicated. Generally, naive subsets (rather than memory subsets) showed larger estimated richness.

The sequence was obtained from a woman aged 25-40 years in good health. This rearrangement joins TRBV29-1 to TRBJ2-3; D remains unclear. The sample taken for sequencing was naive CD4+ T cells sorted from blood. Specified subset: CD45RA+ positively selected. Here the CDR3 DNA reads TGCAGCGTTGAAGTAAGCACAGATACGCAGTATTTT. It is translated as CSVEVSTDTQYF.